Below, 2 T cell receptor beta chains from the same sample are listed, as sequenced in a study of shared clonotypes between healthy human individuals. The method was immunoSEQ multiplex PCR; TCRdb's version includes in-frame clones alone and lacks a portion of them. The table records 1,500,000 or so clones, just under 99% of them present only once. Specimen: naive CD4+ T cells sorted from blood. Subset here: CD45RA+ positively selected. The receptors shown here come from a young man in good health.

The V and J genes are TRBV15 and TRBJ2-1, with TRBD2 identical over 11 bases. The CDR3 length is 21 residues. Germline trimming cut 1 base from V and 7 bases from J; bases unmatched to any gene: 21. Germline V CDR1 and CDR2: LNHNV, YYDKDF (reference sequence). The CDR3 loop is CATSRALLPGLAEEGQNEQFF. The CDR3 nucleotides are TGTGCCACCAGCAGAGCACTTTTACCGGGACTAGCGGAAGAAGGACAGAATGAGCAGTTCTTC.

V gene TRBV5-1 combines with J gene TRBJ1-3; perhaps TRBD1 as D (5 bases). Trimming removed 3 bases from V and 3 bases from J, with 13 bases in between. The CDR3 contains 15 residues. Germline CDR1 is SGHRS and CDR2 is YFSETQ. The DNA for the CDR3 is TGCGCCAGCAGCTCCCCACTCGACAGTGGAAACACCATATATTTT. Protein: CASSSPLDSGNTIYF.